This T cell receptor beta chain stems from a study of blood T cells in healthy people across ages (dated by TCRdb to 2014 to 2015). At the level of the whole study: In model experiments, template switching captured roughly one uniquely barcoded TCR beta cDNA molecule for every two T cells. Age-related changes in TCR beta repertoire diversity were measured in the study by deep sequencing normalized with unique cDNA molecular identifiers. The donors were divided into four age groups: young (average roughly 17 years), middle-aged (about 41), aged (around 67) and long-lived (nearly 85). Two additional independent replicas of 1 million unique cDNA reads from the same blood draw were analyzed for two donors (one aged 18 to 29 and one aged 80 or older).

On this clonotype: Its antigen is not yet known. The sample holds no much larger clone one base away, and base qualities are not on file.

The full study reports these points: There was a strong correlation between observed TCR beta diversity and the percentage of naive T cells measured by flow cytometry. Compared with the aged group, more naive CD4+ T cells, fewer expanded clones and increased TCR diversity were shown by the long-lived group, suggesting age selection. Conclusive comparison of naive and antigen-experienced compartments was prevented by the profiling of bulk unsorted PBMCs. Estimates of total diversity based on one million sequenced T cells were regarded as lower bounds and as underestimates. Donor CMV infection status was unknown, potentially confounding age-related changes in expanded clonotypes. Observed TCR beta diversity per million T cells fell roughly linearly with age, and a significant reduction was already apparent by age approximately 40.

The donors were some 36 Caucasian individuals from Russia, aged roughly 6 to 95 years, who were systemically healthy. Approximately 10 milliliters of peripheral blood were collected from each donor into EDTA-treated Vacutainer tubes. Ficoll-Paque density-gradient centrifugation was used to isolate PBMCs, with at least 6 million obtained per sample. Trizol reagent was used to extract total RNA from the PBMCs, yielding at least 5.5 micrograms per sample. The percentages of naive CD45RAhigh/CD27high T cells were determined by flow cytometry on a PBMC aliquot from every donor. From V the trimming removes 5 bases and from J it removes 0 bases, while the gene matches leave 5 bases of the junction unaccounted for. The germline V gene sets CDR1 to MNHNS and CDR2 to SASEGT. The CDR3 sequence holds 16 residues, the cysteine and phenylalanine included. Left in the record is the CDR3 DNA by itself, 48 bases read in frame from the first base.

Preparation of the library involved 5' RACE. The sequencing machine was an Illumina HiSeq 2500. A second PCR of 7 to 11 cycles was performed with a sample-barcoded 5' primer and a J-beta primer mix. A template-switch 5' adaptor carrying 12 random nucleotides introduced a unique molecular identifier onto each TCR beta cDNA molecule. At least 2.5 million CDR3-containing paired-end reads were obtained from each sample. All of the RNA was converted into first-strand cDNA using the Mint cDNA synthesis kit, with a TRBC-specific oligonucleotide serving as the primer. Following uracil-DNA glycosylase treatment, a first 18-cycle PCR with universal primers M1SS and BC2_uni_R was performed on all cDNA. Under the source paper's analysis protocol: Each sample was normalized by randomly selecting 1 million high-quality reads, each carrying a distinct molecular identifier. Reads sharing molecular identifiers were discarded rather than binned into consensus sequences. CDR3 identification, clonotype clustering and error correction used MiTCR with a Q25 quality threshold and the strictest error-elimination algorithm. Lower-bound total TCR beta diversity was estimated with a nonparametric unseen species model using Euler transformation. In TCRdb, the public reads were trimmed at Q25 with fastp and aligned with MiXCR, with productive beta chains retained. Records with the same CDR3 protein are collapsed into one entry carrying the most frequent genes and DNA. The V and J calls follow TCRdb's processing rather than the paper's. The sample profile shows about 1 million distinct CDR3 sequences; almost 25% of them were found once. The ten largest clones represent approximately 0.75% of the sample.

The same data also contributed to another study, on T cells of mothers and their children. As that second study puts it: Nine systemically healthy Caucasian individuals served as donors, namely three mothers together with their six children. cDNA synthesis used all of the extracted RNA, with about 1.5 ug of RNA in each 15 ul reaction. Sample barcodes and 2-4 random nucleotides were added via the M1S primer in the second PCR. Over 8 million TCR beta CDR3 reads came from each mother, compared with around 3 million reads from each child. Thymic selection shapes the output of TCR recombination in a similar way in related and unrelated pairs, and inherited differences have a minor effect. Normalized repertoire overlap in related mother-child pairs was always slightly higher than in unrelated mother-child pairs, but the difference was never significant. No persistent microchimeric T cell clones were found, with a detection sensitivity of approximately 100 clones per million clonotypes. The study used deep NGS to compare TCR beta repertoires of mothers and children, seeking features distinguishing related mother-child pairs from unrelated individuals. The mean age was approximately 41 +/- 4 years for the mothers and about 10 +/- 4 years for the children. After adapter ligation with NEBNext reagents, the libraries were sequenced on Illumina HiSeq 2000 with 100+100 nt paired-end reads. To avoid cross-contamination, the mother libraries and the child libraries were prepared a month apart and sequenced in separate runs. For each donor, somewhere between roughly 450,000 and 2,100,000 distinct TCR beta clonotypes were identified. Naive TCR beta clonotypes were estimated from low-frequency clonotypes matched to each donor's FACS-determined naive share, without sorting.

This chain joins TRBV6-1 to TRBJ2-5, with TRBD2 identical over 11 junction bases. Specimen: blood. The clonotype was recovered from a girl aged 2-10 years in good health. Read as DNA, the sequence is TGTGCCAGCAGTCCGACTAGCGGGGCGTACCAAGAGACCCAGTACTTC. This sequence encodes CASSPTSGAYQETQYF.